This passage covers 26 T cell receptor beta chains from one sample sequenced in a study of T cells after posttransplantation cyclophosphamide. The naive gate required viable CD3+CD4+ or CD3+CD8+ cells with CCR7+CD45RA+CD45RO-CD95-CD27+CD28+ phenotype. Clones were read by immunoSEQ multiplex PCR, and TCRdb kept only the in-frame ones, dropping some. Of about 31,000 clones detected, 91% appear once; the ten largest clones hold 0.1%. Sequenced input: naive CD4+ T cells sorted from blood. Receptor source: a man younger than 40 in good health and a related stem cell transplant donor.

The chain employs TRBV12-5 and TRBJ1-4; 7 bases line up with TRBD1. Looked up from germline, CDR1 is LGHNT and CDR2 is FRNRAP. V was clipped by 5 bases and J by 3 bases; unmatched bases: 9. This CDR3 is built from 16 residues. CDR3 loop: CASGLLFGQANEKLFF. CDR3 DNA sequence: TGTGCTAGTGGTCTTCTGTTTGGACAGGCTAATGAAAAACTGTTTTTT.

This clone has only one observation. The chain couples TRBV13 to TRBJ1-2; TRBD1 agrees at 9 bases. Germline V lookup: CDR1 PRHDT, CDR2 FYEKMQ (reference sequence). This CDR3 has 13 residues. Losses at the gene ends were 5 bases for V and 9 bases for J; bases not matched to a gene: 7. The DNA of the CDR3 is TGTGCCAGCAGCCCGGGACAGGGTAACAGCTACACCTTC. Protein product: CASSPGQGNSYTF.

CDR3 in amino acids: CASTGTSTGELFF. The CDR3, as DNA: TGTGCCAGCACCGGGACATCCACCGGGGAGCTGTTTTTT. The chain carries TRBV5-6 and TRBJ2-2, with a tentative D call TRBD1 (6 bases). Trimming took 6 bases from V and 4 from J, leaving 10 bases between them. The CDR3 is 13 residues long. Germline V lookup: CDR1 SGHDT, CDR2 YYEEEE.

The V gene is TRBV7-8, the J gene TRBJ2-5, with 13 nucleotides matching TRBD2. Losses at the gene ends were 1 base for V and 1 base for J; bases not matched to a gene: 3. Per the germline V gene, CDR1 is SGHVS and CDR2 is FQNEAQ. The CDR3 has 17 residues. CDR3 bases: TGTGCCAGCAGCTTAGGACTAGCGGGGGGATCCCAAGAGACCCAGTACTTC. Its translation is CASSLGLAGGSQETQYF.

This clone was picked up one time. The CDR3 DNA is TGCGCCAGCAGCTTCTCGGGACAACCAAACTACGAGCAGTACTTC. Encoded protein: CASSFSGQPNYEQYF. This chain links TRBV5-1 with TRBJ2-7, with a tentative D call TRBD1 (6 bases). The CDR3 totals 15 residues. Between the trimmed V and J ends, which lost 2 bases and 3 bases, there was a span of 15 bases. The germline CDR1 and CDR2 sequences are SGHRS and YFSETQ.

The chain joins TRBV12-5 to TRBJ1-4; 9 nucleotides match TRBD1. Trimming at V came to 2 bases and at J to 8 bases, leaving 9 bases not matched to a gene. Germline loops: CDR1 LGHNT, CDR2 FRNRAP. The CDR3 runs 16 residues. CDR3 sequence reads: CASGLSSGTGREKLFF. The CDR3 DNA follows: TGTGCTAGTGGTTTGTCTTCCGGGACAGGGAGGGAAAAACTGTTTTTT.

The chain has TRBV6-5 and TRBJ1-2; TRBD1 aligns across 7 bases. CDR3 length: 13 amino acids. Trimming at V came to 10 bases and at J to 8 bases, leaving 13 bases not matched to a gene. Per the germline V gene, CDR1 is MNHEY and CDR2 is SVGAGI. This chain's CDR3 is CATHRGAGEGYTF. For the CDR3, the DNA is TGTGCCACCCACAGGGGAGCCGGGGAAGGCTACACCTTC.

The chain carries TRBV5-1 and TRBJ1-2; 8 bases match TRBD1. This CDR3 is built from 15 residues. Losses at the gene ends were 0 bases for V and 7 bases for J; bases not matched to a gene: 8. CDR1 and CDR2 (germline): SGHRS, YFSETQ. For the CDR3, the DNA is TGCGCCAGCAGCTTGGCGGCCAGGGGGCAGGCTGGCTACACCTTC. Protein sequence: CASSLAARGQAGYTF.

The chain combines TRBV28 with TRBJ1-5, with 8 bases fitting TRBD1. CDR1 and CDR2 (germline): MDHEN, SYDVKM. The CDR3 sequence is 15 residues long. Trimming at V came to 5 bases and at J to 2 bases, leaving 5 bases not matched to a gene. The CDR3 coding sequence is TGTGCCAGCAGTGGACAGGGTATGGGCAATCAGCCCCAGCATTTT. It codes for CASSGQGMGNQPQHF.

The V and J genes are TRBV5-1 and TRBJ2-5, with TRBD1 identical over 8 bases. Per germline, CDR1 SGHRS and CDR2 YFSETQ. The CDR3 has 15 residues. After removal of 0 bases from V and 1 base from J, the junction contained 2 bases not matched to a gene. The CDR3 reads CASSLDGTGQETQYF. The CDR3 region has the DNA TGCGCCAGCAGCTTGGATGGGACAGGCCAAGAGACCCAGTACTTC.

The chain combines TRBV2 with TRBJ2-7; maybe TRBD1 (6 bases). From germline, CDR1 is SNHLY and CDR2 FYNNEI. The CDR3 has 14 residues. Deletions cut 2 bases from V and 5 bases from J, with 13 bases between. For the CDR3, the DNA is TGTGCCAGCAGTGAAAGACCAGGGGTGGACGAGCAGTACTTC. This sequence encodes CASSERPGVDEQYF.

This chain connects TRBV7-9 to TRBJ1-1; possibly TRBD1 for D (5 bases). This CDR3 has 15 residues. V lost 1 base and J 1 base, leaving 10 bases between the germline ends. The germline V gene encodes CDR1 SEHNR and CDR2 FQNEAQ (reference sequence). The CDR3 is CASSLGWTTNTEAFF. The DNA of the CDR3 is TGTGCCAGCAGCTTAGGTTGGACAACGAACACTGAAGCTTTCTTT.

The V and J genes are TRBV6-5 and TRBJ1-1, with D possibly being TRBD1 (6 bases). CDR3 length: 13 amino acids. Between the trimmed V and J ends, which lost 5 bases and 4 bases, there was a span of 11 bases. The germline V gene encodes CDR1 MNHEY and CDR2 SVGAGI. CDR3 residues: CASSQQGSTEAFF. CDR3 nucleotides: TGTGCCAGCAGTCAGCAGGGGTCCACTGAAGCTTTCTTT.

The chain couples TRBV2 to TRBJ2-5, with 14 bases lining up with TRBD2. The CDR3 runs 15 residues. CDR1 and CDR2 (germline): SNHLY, FYNNEI. The ends lost 1 base at V and 11 bases at J; junction bases unmatched: 6. The CDR3 spells CASSEGTSGGREQYF. The CDR3 region has the DNA TGTGCCAGCAGTGAAGGGACTAGCGGGGGGCGGGAGCAGTACTTC.

The J gene is TRBJ2-3, the V gene TRBV7-2, with 8 positions matching TRBD2. The germline gives CDR1 SGHTA, CDR2 FQGNSA. The length of the CDR3 is 16 residues. V lost 5 bases, J lost 5 bases, and 12 bases stayed unmatched. The CDR3 spells CASSLVGGLVIDTQYF. CDR3 DNA sequence: TGTGCCAGCAGCCTAGTAGGGGGACTAGTTATAGATACGCAGTATTTT.

This chain links TRBV25-1 with TRBJ2-5; tentatively, D is TRBD1 (6 bases). This CDR3 spans 15 amino acids. The V end lost 3 bases, the J end lost 1 base, and 12 bases lay between the germline ends. The germline V gene has CDR1 MGHDK and CDR2 SYGVNS. In DNA form, the CDR3 reads TGTGCCAGCAGTGATTGGGACATCGGCCAAGAGACCCAGTACTTC. This translates into CASSDWDIGQETQYF.

This clone was counted once. The rearrangement uses TRBV4-2 and TRBJ2-7, with 8 bases identical to TRBD1. This CDR3 is 15 amino acids long. With V trimmed by 0 bases and J by 5 bases, 6 bases remained unmatched. Germline V gives CDR1 LGHNA, CDR2 YNFKEQ. The CDR3 bases are TGTGCCAGCAGCCAAGAATGGCAGGGGGCCCACGAGCAGTACTTC. It specifies CASSQEWQGAHEQYF.

The rearrangement links TRBV19 to TRBJ1-5, with D hard to call. This CDR3 has 15 residues. The ends were cut back, 2 bases at V and 1 base at J, with 9 bases in the middle. Germline CDR1 reads LNHDA; CDR2 reads SQIVND (reference sequence). CDR3 sequence: CASSIWSGSNQPQHF. CDR3 coding DNA: TGTGCCAGTAGTATATGGTCAGGAAGCAATCAGCCCCAGCATTTT. The full variable domain, with the rest looked up from reference TRBV19 and TRBJ1-5, is DGGITQSPKYLFRKEGQNVTLSCEQNLNHDAMYWYRQDPGQGLRLIYYSQIVNDFQKGDIAEGYSVSREKKESFPLTVTSAQKNPTAFYLCASSIWSGSNQPQHFGDGTRLSIL.

The chain uses TRBV19 and TRBJ2-1; 8 positions match TRBD1. J gave up 9 bases and V 6 bases, and 10 bases lay outside the gene matches. There are 14 residues in the CDR3. Germline CDR1 reads LNHDA; CDR2 reads SQIVND (reference sequence). The CDR3 loop reads CASRKDAGGFEQFF. The CDR3 DNA reads TGTGCCAGTAGGAAGGATGCAGGGGGCTTTGAGCAGTTCTTC.

The V and J genes are TRBV6-5 and TRBJ1-1; 9 bases fit TRBD1. This CDR3 has 14 residues. Germline V gives CDR1 MNHEY, CDR2 SVGAGI. Trimming took 7 bases from V and 10 from J; bases not matched to a gene: 13. CDR3 nucleotides: TGTGCCAGCAACTATGCCCCGGACAGGGGAAGAGCTTTCTTT. It encodes CASNYAPDRGRAFF.

This CDR3 reads CASSLRQARETQYF. In nucleotides, the CDR3 is TGTGCCAGCAGCCTCCGGCAGGCCCGCGAGACCCAGTACTTC. The chain has TRBV2 and TRBJ2-5; D not resolved. CDR1 SNHLY and CDR2 FYNNEI come from the germline V gene. The CDR3 extends over 14 amino acids. Between the trimmed V and J ends, which lost 6 bases and 5 bases, there was a span of 16 bases.

This clone was picked up one time. The J gene is TRBJ2-7, the V gene TRBV7-9; 7 bases line up with TRBD1. Germline CDR1 SEHNR, CDR2 FQNEAQ (reference sequence). V shed 2 bases, J shed 4 bases, and the junction held 5 bases outside the gene matches. The length of the CDR3 is 14 residues. CDR3 amino acids: CASSLQQGFYEQYF. CDR3 DNA: TGTGCCAGCAGCTTACAACAGGGGTTTTACGAGCAGTACTTC. The variable domain in full, completed from reference TRBV7-9 and TRBJ2-7, reads DTGVSQNPRHKITKRGQNVTFRCDPISEHNRLYWYRQTLGQGPEFLTYFQNEAQLEKSRLLSDRFSAERPKGSFSTLEIQRTEQGDSAMYLCASSLQQGFYEQYFGPGTRLTVT.

The CDR3 bases are TGTGCCAGCAGCCTCGGGACAGCTATTAACTATGGCTACACCTTC. It is translated as CASSLGTAINYGYTF. The chain is built from TRBV4-2 and TRBJ1-2, with TRBD1 matching over 7 bases. CDR1 and CDR2 from the germline V gene are LGHNA and YNFKEQ. The CDR3 has 15 amino acids. The J segment lost 1 base and the V segment lost 4 bases, leaving 6 bases of the junction unmatched.

This clone showed up just a few times. The chain uses TRBV2 and TRBJ2-1, with D possibly TRBD2 on 5 matching bases. Trimming took 7 bases from V and 9 from J, leaving 19 bases between them. Germline CDR1 reads SNHLY; CDR2 reads FYNNEI. CDR3 length equals 14 residues. The CDR3 nucleotides read TGTGCCAGCATCGCCCTTACTAGATCCCCTGAGCAGTTCTTC. This gives the protein CASIALTRSPEQFF.

The chain has TRBV7-3 and TRBJ1-3, with 8 bases matching TRBD1. With 1 base clipped from V and 3 bases from J, the junction kept 8 bases outside the gene matches. Germline assignment: CDR1 SGHTA and CDR2 FQGTGA. This CDR3 contains 17 residues. CDR3 loop: CASSLRAGGAFGNTIYF. DNA for the CDR3: TGTGCCAGCAGCTTAAGGGCAGGGGGCGCGTTTGGAAACACCATATATTTT.

The rearrangement joins TRBV10-3 to TRBJ1-1, with 8 bases fitting TRBD1. CDR1 and CDR2 (germline): ENHRY, SYGVKD. This CDR3 is built from 15 residues. The trim removed 6 bases at V and 0 bases at J, leaving 6 bases unmatched. The CDR3 protein is CAIRDDRGLNTEAFF. CDR3 sequence (DNA): TGTGCCATCAGAGACGACAGGGGATTGAACACTGAAGCTTTCTTT.